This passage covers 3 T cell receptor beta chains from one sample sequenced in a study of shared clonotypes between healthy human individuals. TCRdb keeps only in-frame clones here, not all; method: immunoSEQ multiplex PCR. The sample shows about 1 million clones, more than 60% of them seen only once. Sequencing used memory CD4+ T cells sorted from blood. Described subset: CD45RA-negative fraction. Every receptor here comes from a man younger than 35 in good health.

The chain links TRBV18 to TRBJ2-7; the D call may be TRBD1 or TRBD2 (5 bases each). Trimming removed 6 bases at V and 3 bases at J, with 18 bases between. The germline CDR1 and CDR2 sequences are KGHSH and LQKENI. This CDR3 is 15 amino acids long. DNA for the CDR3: TGTGCCAGCTCGAGGGGCGAGTCATTTATCTACGAGCAGTACTTC. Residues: CASSRGESFIYEQYF. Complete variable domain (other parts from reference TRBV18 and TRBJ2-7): NAGVMQNPRHLVRRRGQEARLRCSPMKGHSHVYWYRQLPEEGLKFMVYLQKENIIDESGMPKERFSAEFPKEGPSILRIQQVVRGDSAAYFCASSRGESFIYEQYFGPGTRLTVT.

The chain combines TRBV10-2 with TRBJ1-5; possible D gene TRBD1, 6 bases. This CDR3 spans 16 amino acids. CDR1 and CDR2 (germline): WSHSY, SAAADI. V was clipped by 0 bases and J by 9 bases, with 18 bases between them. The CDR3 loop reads CASSESGTIGERPQHF. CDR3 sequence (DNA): TGCGCCAGCAGTGAGTCCGGGACAATTGGAGAGCGGCCCCAGCATTTT.

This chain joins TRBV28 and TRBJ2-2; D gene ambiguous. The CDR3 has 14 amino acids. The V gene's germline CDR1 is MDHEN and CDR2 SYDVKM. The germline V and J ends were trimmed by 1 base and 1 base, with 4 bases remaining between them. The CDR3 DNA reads TGTGCCAGCAGTTTATTACAGAACACCGGGGAGCTGTTTTTT. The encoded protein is CASSLLQNTGELFF.